This TCR beta chain derives from a study of CD8 T cells in ankylosing spondylitis. Whole-study findings and limits: What appeared characteristic of ankylosing spondylitis blood was a TCR beta motif of under 10 highly homologous variants. Clones tied to disease were said to be significantly enriched in matched ankylosing spondylitis synovial fluid.

This clonotype was counted ten times or more. The antigen remains unidentified. Construction of TCR beta libraries was performed using quantitative 5'-RACE with molecular barcodes. Each CDR3 protein gets one entry after TCRdb re-called the 5' RACE reads with MiXCR. The sample carries 500,000 to 650,000 distinct CDR3 sequences, 5.3% recorded once. Per the germline V gene, CDR1 is MNHEY and CDR2 is SMNVEV (reference sequence). The V end lost 5 bases, the J end lost 2 bases, and 15 bases lay between the germline ends. There are 15 residues in the CDR3. Sequencing input: blood, either unsorted or a sorted T cell fraction (not recorded which). The clonotype comes from a male donor with ankylosing spondylitis. The V call is TRBV27, the J call TRBJ1-1, with D hard to call. The chain's CDR3 is CASSEYKYGNTEAFF. CDR3 nucleotides: TGTGCCAGCAGTGAGTATAAGTATGGTAACACTGAAGCTTTCTTT.